The following is a T cell receptor (beta chain) sequence with its context. There are a few counts of this clone. No antigen is known for it. Base qualities are not recorded, but no much larger clone differs from it by a single base. Library prep was done by the immunoSEQ multiplex PCR assay. In its TCRdb copy, this immuneACCESS table keeps in-frame sequences only and misses some clones. Where compared with another copy, unresolved V genes explain less than half of these, and the others have no known cause. This sample holds approximately 100,000 clones; more than 70% were observed only once. 2% to 2.5% of the sample is held by the ten biggest clonotypes. These data come from a study of radiotherapy plus CTLA-4 blockade in lung cancer (dated by TCRdb to between 2017 and 2018). At the level of the whole study: Objective responses occurred in 18% of enrolled patients, and around 29% achieved disease control. General conclusions and limits of the study: The strongest predictors of response were reported to be early dynamic shifts in blood T cell clones along with a rise in serum interferon-beta following radiation. After treatment with radiotherapy and ipilimumab, TCR clones that originated in tumors expanded in peripheral blood.

Focal radiation therapy combined with CTLA-4 blockade (ipilimumab) was tested in patients with chemo-refractory metastatic non-small-cell lung cancer. CDR1 MNHNY and CDR2 SVGAGI were looked up in the germline V gene (reference sequence). The CDR3, from cysteine to phenylalanine, totals 16 residues. Only the CDR3 portion is preserved as DNA: 48 bases, with reading frame beginning at the first base. V is cut back by 6 bases and J by 8 bases, with 13 bases in the junction unmatched. The chain is encoded by TRBV6-6 joined to TRBJ1-2, with TRBD1 matching 12 junction bases. The sample here was peripheral blood, taken from a patient treated with radiotherapy plus ipilimumab. The sequence was obtained from a human donor with non-small cell lung cancer that progressed on radiotherapy plus ipilimumab. Some clones in this sample may be carry-over from other donors' samples. Here is the DNA: TGTGCCAGCAGAAAACCCGGGACAGGGGGCCCATTGGGCTACACCTTC. Translation gives CASRKPGTGGPLGYTF.